This is a list of T cell receptor beta chains from one sample in a study of cytomegalovirus exposure and HLA in healthy donors. Profiled with immunoSEQ multiplex PCR; TCRdb holds only in-frame clones, not every one. The profile shows 150,000 to 180,000 clones, less than 90% of them singletons. The sample comprised PBMCs. The receptors originated from a man aged 18 to 29 in good health and CMV-seropositive. The CDR3 runs from the conserved cysteine through the conserved F or W. A D gene is named only where the DNA matches it firmly. Rows give clone size only sometimes, using once, few, many, or a class for an expanded clone.

>once|TRBV4-3|TRBJ2-2|-
CASSQELVRGRAGELFF
TGCGCCAGCAGCCAAGAATTGGTCAGGGGAAGGGCCGGGGAGCTGTTTTTT
>-|TRBV5-4|TRBJ1-5|-
CASSFFDRENQPQHF
TGTGCCAGCAGCTTTTTTGACAGAGAGAATCAGCCCCAGCATTTT
>-|TRBV10-3|TRBJ1-4|-
CAISGGGPGKELFF
TGTGCCATCAGTGGGGGGGGACCTGGAAAAGAACTGTTTTTT
>-|TRBV30|TRBJ2-3|-
CAWSEDSFTDTQYF
TGTGCCTGGAGTGAGGACTCGTTCACAGATACGCAGTATTTT
>-|TRBV7-6|TRBJ2-1|TRBD2
CASSSGTSGRTEQFF
TGTGCCAGCAGCTCCGGGACTAGCGGGAGGACTGAGCAGTTCTTC
>-|TRBV11-2|TRBJ1-1|-
CASSLGRQYAEAFF
TGTGCCAGCAGCTTAGGGAGACAGTACGCTGAAGCTTTCTTT
>-|TRBV7-3|TRBJ2-1|-
CASSSRGRSSYNEQFF
TGTGCCAGCAGCTCTCGTGGCAGAAGCTCCTACAATGAGCAGTTCTTC
>-|TRBV19|TRBJ2-7|TRBD1
CASSRTGGSYEQYF
TGTGCCAGTAGTAGGACAGGGGGCTCCTACGAGCAGTACTTC
>-|TRBV19|TRBJ2-3|-
CASSTIQDLTDTQYF
TGTGCCAGTAGTACGATACAGGACCTCACAGATACGCAGTATTTT
>-|TRBV10-3|TRBJ2-7|-
CAISPGYSYEQYF
TGTGCCATTTCGCCGGGGTACTCCTACGAGCAGTACTTC
>-|TRBV6-5|TRBJ1-5|-
CASSYSRGSNQPQHF
TGTGCCAGCAGTTATTCCAGGGGAAGCAATCAGCCCCAGCATTTT
>-|TRBV10-2|TRBJ2-5|TRBD2
CASSETSGGGEQYF
TGCGCCAGCAGCGAGACTAGCGGAGGAGGGGAGCAGTACTTC
>-|TRBV5-1|TRBJ1-4|TRBD1
CASSTGGGNTNEKLFF
TGCGCCAGCAGCACAGGGGGCGGGAACACTAATGAAAAACTGTTTTTT
>-|TRBV5-4|TRBJ2-7|TRBD1
CASSLGTGYYEQYF
TGTGCCAGCAGCTTGGGGACAGGTTATTACGAGCAGTACTTC
>once|TRBV4-3|TRBJ1-5|-
CASSQYRTAGYSNQPQHF
TGCGCCAGCAGCCAATACAGAACGGCGGGGTATAGCAATCAGCCCCAGCATTTT
>once|TRBV9|TRBJ2-7|TRBD2
CASSVAPSGRASYEQYF
TGTGCCAGCAGCGTAGCTCCTAGCGGGAGGGCCTCCTACGAGCAGTACTTC
>-|TRBV29-1|TRBJ1-2|-
CSVSGGPMGYTF
TGCAGCGTGAGCGGGGGGCCGATGGGCTACACCTTC
>-|TRBV7-2|TRBJ1-2|-
CASSLTSGHGYTF
TGTGCCAGCAGCTTAACGTCAGGGCATGGCTACACCTTC
>few|TRBV6-6|TRBJ1-6|TRBD1
CASRPPLDRDDSPLHF
TGTGCCAGCAGGCCCCCGCTGGACAGGGACGATTCACCCCTCCACTTT
>-|TRBV4-1|TRBJ2-7|TRBD1
CASSHYSGTGTYEQYF
TGCGCCAGCAGCCATTACTCCGGGACAGGGACCTACGAGCAGTACTTC
>-|TRBV7-2|TRBJ1-1|-
CASSYRGGVNTEAFF
TGTGCCAGCAGCTACCGCGGGGGAGTAAACACTGAAGCTTTCTTT
>-|TRBV18|TRBJ1-1|TRBD1
CASSRGQTVTEAFF
TGTGCCAGCTCCCGGGGACAGACTGTCACTGAAGCTTTCTTT
>-|TRBV10-3|TRBJ2-5|TRBD1
CAISPTGRGETQYF
TGTGCCATCAGCCCGACAGGGCGCGGGGAGACCCAGTACTTC
>-|TRBV7-9|TRBJ2-5|-
CASSRGQWETQYF
TGTGCCAGCAGCCGAGGACAGTGGGAGACCCAGTACTTC
>-|TRBV18|TRBJ2-4|-
CASSPPGVGAKNIQYF
TGTGCCAGCTCACCACCAGGGGTTGGGGCCAAAAACATTCAGTACTTC
>-|TRBV2|TRBJ1-2|TRBD1
CASGAGTGQGIYGYTF
TGTGCCAGCGGCGCCGGGACAGGGCAGGGCATATATGGCTACACCTTC
>-|TRBV25-1|TRBJ1-1|-
CASSEPDRSNTEAFF
TGTGCCAGCAGTGAACCCGACAGATCGAACACTGAAGCTTTCTTT